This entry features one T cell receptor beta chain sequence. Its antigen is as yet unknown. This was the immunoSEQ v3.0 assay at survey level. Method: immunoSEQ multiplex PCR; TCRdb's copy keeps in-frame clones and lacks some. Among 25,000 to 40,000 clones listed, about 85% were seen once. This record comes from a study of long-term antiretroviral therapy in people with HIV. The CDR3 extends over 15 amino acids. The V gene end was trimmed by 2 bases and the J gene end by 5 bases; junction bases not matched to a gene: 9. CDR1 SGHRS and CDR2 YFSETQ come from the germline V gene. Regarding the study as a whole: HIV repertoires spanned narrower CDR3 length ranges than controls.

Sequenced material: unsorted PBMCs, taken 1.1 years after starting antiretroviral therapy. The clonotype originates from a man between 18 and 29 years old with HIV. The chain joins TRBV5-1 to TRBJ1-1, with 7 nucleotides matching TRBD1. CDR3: CASSLSGTVATEAFF. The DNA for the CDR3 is TGCGCCAGCAGCTTATCCGGGACAGTGGCGACTGAAGCTTTCTTT.